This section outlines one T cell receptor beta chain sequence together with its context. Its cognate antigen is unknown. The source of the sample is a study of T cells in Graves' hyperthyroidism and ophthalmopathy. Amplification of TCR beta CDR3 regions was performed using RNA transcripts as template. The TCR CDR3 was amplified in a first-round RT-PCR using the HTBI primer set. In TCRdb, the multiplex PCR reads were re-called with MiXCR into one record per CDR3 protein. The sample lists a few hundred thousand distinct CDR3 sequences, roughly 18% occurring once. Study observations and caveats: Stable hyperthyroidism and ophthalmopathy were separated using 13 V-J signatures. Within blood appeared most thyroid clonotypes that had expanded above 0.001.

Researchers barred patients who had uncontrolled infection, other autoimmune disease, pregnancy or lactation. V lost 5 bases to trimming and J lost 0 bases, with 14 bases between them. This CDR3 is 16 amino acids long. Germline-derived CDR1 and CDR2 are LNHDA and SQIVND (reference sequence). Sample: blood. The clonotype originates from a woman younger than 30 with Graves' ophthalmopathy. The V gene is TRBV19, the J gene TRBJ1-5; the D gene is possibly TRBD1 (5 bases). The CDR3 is CASSDNAGFSNQPQHF. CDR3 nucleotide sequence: TGTGCCAGTAGTGACAATGCAGGGTTTAGCAATCAGCCCCAGCATTTT.